The 5 T cell receptor beta chains listed next were all sequenced from one sample in a study of T-cell memory formation after mild COVID-19 (TCRdb year 2021). Library preparation employed 5' RACE. Sequencing instrument: Illumina NovaSeq 6000. In-frame beta chains were kept once TCRdb had trimmed the public reads at Q25 with fastp and called clones with MiXCR. When rows share a CDR3 protein, they turn into one entry using the most common DNA and genes. The sample records some 260,000 distinct CDR3 sequences, about a sixth of which are singletons. The leading ten clones occupy approximately 3.4% of the sample. The source material was PBMCs or a T cell subset sorted from them (not recorded which). The receptor source for this set is a young man who had mild COVID-19 (a few samples of this study predate the infection). The sample titles of this study are shuffled in the database, so cell type and time point are left out; the donor was told from shared clones.

The genes are TRBV20-1 and TRBJ1-2; 8 bases align to TRBD1. The germline gives CDR1 DFQATT, CDR2 SNEGSKA (reference sequence). The length of the CDR3 is 17 residues. J lost 4 bases, V lost 0 bases, and 13 bases had no gene match. CDR3 protein: CSARDPTGTGNLYGYTF. CDR3 nucleotide sequence: TGCAGTGCTAGAGATCCAACTGGGACAGGAAACCTCTATGGCTACACCTTC.

The CDR3: CASSYSRENTEAFF. The CDR3 coding sequence is TGTGCCAGCAGTTACTCACGGGAGAACACTGAAGCTTTCTTT. The chain has TRBV6-5 and TRBJ1-1; D is unresolved. Trimming removed 0 bases at V and 1 base at J, with 6 bases between. CDR3 length: 14 amino acids. Germline CDR1 reads MNHEY; CDR2 reads SVGAGI.

V gene TRBV7-2 combines with J gene TRBJ2-7; TRBD2 might be the D (6 bases). The germline V gene has CDR1 SGHTA and CDR2 FQGNSA. CDR3 length equals 14 residues. Trimming took off 1 base at V and 7 bases at J, with 14 bases between the two ends. CDR3 coding DNA: TGTGCCAGCAGCTTAGTAGTTGGGGGGAATGAGCAGTACTTC. Translating gives CASSLVVGGNEQYF.

The V and J genes are TRBV3-1 and TRBJ2-7; D not resolved. The length of the CDR3 is 15 residues. The germline gives CDR1 LGHDT, CDR2 YNNKEL (reference sequence). Trimming cost V 0 bases and J 0 bases, with 9 bases left between them. CDR3 in DNA: TGTGCCAGCAGCCAAGACGGCATTCGCTCCTACGAGCAGTACTTC. Protein: CASSQDGIRSYEQYF.

This clonotype was picked up a small number of times. The CDR3 spells CASRLDRPAREQYV. CDR3 DNA: TGTGCCAGCAGACTCGACAGGCCAGCCCGCGAGCAGTACGTC. The chain couples TRBV6-2 or TRBV6-3 to TRBJ2-7; perhaps TRBD1 as D (6 bases). CDR1 is MNHEY and CDR2 is SVGEGT in the germline V gene. CDR3 length: 14 amino acids. The V end lost 6 bases, the J end lost 6 bases, and 18 bases lay between the germline ends.